The rows below give T cell receptor beta chains drawn from one sample of a study of T cells in Graves' hyperthyroidism and ophthalmopathy. TCRdb reprocessed the multiplex PCR reads via MiXCR and lists one record per CDR3 protein. The sample consists of about 400,000 distinct CDR3 sequences, about 14% of them appearing once. The sequenced sample consisted of blood. All receptors come from a middle-aged man with Graves' ophthalmopathy. Each CDR3 is given with its conserved first and last residue. The D gene is left open where the match is weak. Some rows have no size entry. The others give once, few or many, or a class for an expanded clone.

D	V	size	J	CDR3	DNA
NA	TRBV6-1	NA	TRBJ2-1	CASSETGNSPDEQFF	TGTGCCAGCAGTGAAACAGGGAACTCCCCCGATGAGCAGTTCTTC
NA	TRBV3-1	many	TRBJ2-3	CASSQGRDTQYF	TGTGCCAGCAGCCAGGGTAGGGATACGCAGTATTTT
TRBD1	TRBV19	NA	TRBJ2-5	CASSIYGTAKGKTQYF	TGTGCCAGTAGTATATACGGGACAGCCAAAGGAAAGACCCAGTACTTC
TRBD1	TRBV4-1	NA	TRBJ2-5	CASSQKTPGQGYTTQYF	TGCGCCAGCAGCCAAAAAACTCCGGGACAGGGGTACACGACCCAGTACTTC
NA	TRBV12-3/TRBV12-4	NA	TRBJ2-7	CASSSTPGSSYEQYF	TGTGCCAGCAGTTCAACTCCGGGCTCCTCCTACGAGCAGTACTTC
TRBD1	TRBV7-9	many	TRBJ2-3	CASSGDRGRVSTDTQYF	TGTGCCAGCAGCGGGGACAGGGGGCGCGTATCCACAGATACGCAGTATTTT
TRBD2	TRBV12-3/TRBV12-4	NA	TRBJ2-1	CASSLRGGNNEQFF	TGTGCCAGCAGTTTACGCGGGGGAAACAATGAGCAGTTCTTC
TRBD2	TRBV3-1	many	TRBJ2-4	CASSHSVAGGISKNIQYF	TGTGCCAGCAGCCATTCAGTAGCGGGAGGCATATCCAAAAACATTCAGTACTTC
TRBD1	TRBV28	many	TRBJ2-6	CATSEGTGGSGANVLTF	TGTGCCACCAGTGAGGGGACAGGGGGGTCTGGGGCCAACGTCCTGACTTTC
NA	TRBV11-2	many	TRBJ2-3	CASSATPSPGDTQYF	TGTGCCAGCAGCGCAACACCGTCCCCCGGGGATACGCAGTATTTT
TRBD1	TRBV6-1	many	TRBJ1-5	CASSYTGGDQPQHF	TGTGCCAGCAGCTATACAGGGGGGGATCAGCCCCAGCATTTT
NA	TRBV5-6	many	TRBJ2-1	CASSKLENEQFF	TGTGCCAGCAGCAAACTAGAGAATGAGCAGTTCTTC
NA	TRBV7-8	many	TRBJ1-1	CASLIGVGTEAFF	TGTGCCAGCCTGATTGGGGTGGGGACTGAAGCTTTCTTT
NA	TRBV11-2	few	TRBJ2-6	CASSLEEVRVSGANVLTF	TGTGCCAGCAGCTTAGAGGAGGTTCGGGTGAGCGGGGCCAACGTCCTGACTTTC
TRBD2	TRBV20-1	NA	TRBJ2-3	CSASEGASGATDTQYF	TGCAGTGCTAGCGAAGGAGCTAGCGGGGCCACAGATACGCAGTATTTT
NA	TRBV2	many	TRBJ2-3	CASSERIDTQYF	TGTGCCAGCAGTGAGAGGATAGATACGCAGTATTTT
NA	TRBV7-9	few	TRBJ2-1	CASSPRDTAVNEQFF	TGTGCCAGCAGCCCCAGGGACACGGCGGTCAATGAGCAGTTCTTC
NA	TRBV10-2	NA	TRBJ1-2	CASSEWFRWTDYGYTF	TGCGCCAGCAGTGAGTGGTTCCGGTGGACCGACTATGGCTACACCTTC
NA	TRBV3-1	many	TRBJ1-2	CASSPQGPYGYTF	TGTGCCAGCAGCCCCCAGGGCCCCTATGGCTACACCTTC
NA	TRBV6-1	many	TRBJ2-1	CASSEAYRAGNEQFF	TGTGCCAGCAGTGAAGCTTATCGGGCGGGCAATGAGCAGTTCTTC
TRBD2	TRBV5-1	NA	TRBJ2-3	CASSDHLRELGTDTQYF	TGTGCCAGCAGCGACCACCTGCGGGAGTTGGGCACAGATACGCAGTATTTT
TRBD1	TRBV5-1	many	TRBJ2-7	CASSFSGTGDEQYF	TGCGCCAGCAGCTTTTCCGGGACAGGGGACGAGCAGTACTTC
NA	TRBV5-5	many	TRBJ2-5	CASSPGILGQETQYF	TGTGCCAGCAGCCCCGGCATTCTCGGGCAAGAGACCCAGTACTTC
TRBD2	TRBV29-1	NA	TRBJ2-5	CSVEVIAGSSYF	TGCAGCGTTGAGGTCATAGCGGGAAGTTCGTACTTC
NA	TRBV4-1	many	TRBJ2-1	CASSQEVGRYEQFF	TGCGCCAGCAGCCAAGAAGTTGGGCGGTATGAGCAGTTCTTC
TRBD1	TRBV6-1	many	TRBJ1-5	CASGEWTGGIQPQHF	TGTGCCAGCGGAGAATGGACAGGGGGTATTCAGCCCCAGCATTTT
TRBD2	TRBV14	few	TRBJ2-1	CASSQAPGLANEQFF	TGTGCCAGCAGCCAGGCACCGGGACTAGCCAATGAGCAGTTCTTC
NA	TRBV5-1	NA	TRBJ1-3	CASSLGPLATGNTIYF	TGCGCCAGCAGCTTGGGTCCGTTAGCAACTGGAAACACCATATATTTT
NA	TRBV19	NA	TRBJ1-4	CASSKRRRGEKLFF	TGTGCCAGTAGTAAGAGACGGAGGGGGGAAAAACTGTTTTTT
TRBD2	TRBV19	NA	TRBJ2-6	CASSMGLAGSSGANVLTF	TGTGCCAGTAGTATGGGACTAGCGGGCTCTTCCGGGGCCAACGTCCTGACTTTC
TRBD2	TRBV20-1	many	TRBJ2-7	CSASGRWYEQYF	TGCAGTGCTAGCGGGAGGTGGTACGAGCAGTACTTC